This record looks at one T cell receptor (beta chain) sequence and its context. The target antigen is unknown. This entry is derived from a study of human T cells and chemical hapten exposure. About the study: 2% DPC applied to a 2 cm by 2 cm arm area sensitized donors. Per-sample TCR yield variation was attributed mainly to small pooled library volume differences. Whole-study results and caveats: Expanded TCR counts at PT1 went up together with patch test score, a positive correlation. There was alopecia in the donors, so their immune response may differ from that of healthy people.

Described time point: patch test 2, 6 weeks after DPC sensitization. Treatment reported: therapeutic diphenylcyclopropenone sensitization with weekly scalp DPC. Germline CDR1 reads ENHRY; CDR2 reads SYGVKD. CDR3 length: 14 amino acids. With V trimmed by 6 bases and J by 2 bases, 5 bases remained unmatched. A single record per CDR3 protein comes from TCRdb applying MiXCR to the RACE reads. The sample consists of hundreds of thousands of distinct CDR3 sequences, more than 5% of them appearing once. This chain joins TRBV10-3 and TRBJ2-3; 7 bases agree with TRBD1. The source material was whole blood, sampled in connection with sensitization to the hapten diphenylcyclopropenone (DPC). This clonotype was obtained from a woman aged 18-35 years with alopecia areata. Some clones in this sample may be carry-over from other donors' samples. The CDR3 DNA reads as TGTGCCATCAGGGGACAGTCGTACACAGATACGCAGTATTTT. Its translation is CAIRGQSYTDTQYF.